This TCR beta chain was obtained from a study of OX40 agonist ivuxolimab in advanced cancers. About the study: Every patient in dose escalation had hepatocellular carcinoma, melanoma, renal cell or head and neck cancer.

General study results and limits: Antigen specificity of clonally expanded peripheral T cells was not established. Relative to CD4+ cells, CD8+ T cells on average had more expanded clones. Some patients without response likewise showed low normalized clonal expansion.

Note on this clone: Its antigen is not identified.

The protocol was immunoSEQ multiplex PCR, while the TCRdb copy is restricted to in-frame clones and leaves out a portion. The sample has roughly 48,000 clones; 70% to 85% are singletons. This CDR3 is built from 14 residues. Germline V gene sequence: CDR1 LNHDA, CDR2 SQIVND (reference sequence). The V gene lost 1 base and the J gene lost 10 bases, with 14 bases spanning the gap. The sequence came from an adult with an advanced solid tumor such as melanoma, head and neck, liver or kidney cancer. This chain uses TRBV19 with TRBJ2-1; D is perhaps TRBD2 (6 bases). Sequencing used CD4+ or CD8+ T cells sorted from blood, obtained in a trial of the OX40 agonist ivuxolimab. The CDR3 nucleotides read TGTGCCAGTAGTATAGGAGGAGGGGCCAGCGAGCAGTTCTTC. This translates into CASSIGGGASEQFF.